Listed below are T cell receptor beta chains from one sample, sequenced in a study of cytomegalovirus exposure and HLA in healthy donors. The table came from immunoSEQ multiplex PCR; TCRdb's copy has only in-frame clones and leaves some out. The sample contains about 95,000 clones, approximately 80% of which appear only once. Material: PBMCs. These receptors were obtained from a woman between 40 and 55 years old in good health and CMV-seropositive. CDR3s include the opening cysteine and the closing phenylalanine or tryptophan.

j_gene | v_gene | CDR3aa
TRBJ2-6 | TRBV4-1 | CASSYSSGTANSGANVLTF
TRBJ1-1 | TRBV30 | CAWAVGGRAFF
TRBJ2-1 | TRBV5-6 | CASSLIPGQALRNEQFF
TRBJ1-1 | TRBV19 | CASSTQGEGNTEAFF
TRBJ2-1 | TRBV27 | CASSLGGSGRAYEQFF
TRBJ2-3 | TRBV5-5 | CASSFTGNTDTQYF
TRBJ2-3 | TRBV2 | CATGPGGDTQYF
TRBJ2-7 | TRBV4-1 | CASKGPVAGGPYEQYF
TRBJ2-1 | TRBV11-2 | CASSLGTSPADEQFF
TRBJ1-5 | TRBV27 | CASSFLPGQGEKGNQPQHF
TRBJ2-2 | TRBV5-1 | CASSFSRTSGNTGELFF
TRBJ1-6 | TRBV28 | CASSFPSVYNSPLHF
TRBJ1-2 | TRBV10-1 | CASSESQGANYGYTF
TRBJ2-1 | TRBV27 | CASSYGSYNEQFF
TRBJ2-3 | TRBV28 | CASSWQVLSTDTQYF
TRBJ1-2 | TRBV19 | CASQTTQGYYGYTF
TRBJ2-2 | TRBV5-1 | CASSPIAGGELFF
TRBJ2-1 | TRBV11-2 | CASSLAQGNEQFF
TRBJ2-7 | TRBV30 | CAWSGPSGGEQYF
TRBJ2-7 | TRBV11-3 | CASSSGDYYEQYF
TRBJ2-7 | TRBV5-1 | CASSLLGTGVAYEQYF
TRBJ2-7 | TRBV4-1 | CASSQERGGSSYEQYF
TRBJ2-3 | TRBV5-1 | CASSEGGRADTQYF
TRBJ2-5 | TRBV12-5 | CASGLTGAGETQYF
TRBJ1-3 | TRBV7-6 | CASSLVGGADTIYF
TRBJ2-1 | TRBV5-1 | CASTKGLAGSRSYNEQFF
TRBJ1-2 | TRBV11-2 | CASSLEDRGLHGYTF
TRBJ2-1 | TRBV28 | CASQTPYNEQFF
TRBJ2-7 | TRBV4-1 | CASSPPAGTDQQYF
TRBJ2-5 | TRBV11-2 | CASSLGTSGRGGQETQYF
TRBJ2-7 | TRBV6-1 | CASTSGGPYEQYF
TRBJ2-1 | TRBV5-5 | CASSLFLADYNEQFF
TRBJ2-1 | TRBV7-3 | CASSKDSDNEQFF
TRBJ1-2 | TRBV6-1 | CASSEKEGKGYYGYTF
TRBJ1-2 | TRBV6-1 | CATSGTVYSYTF
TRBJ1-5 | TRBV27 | CASSLSTDRNQPQHF
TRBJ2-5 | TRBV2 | CASSVVETSGINQYF
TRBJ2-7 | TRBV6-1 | CASKPQWDRAYEQYF
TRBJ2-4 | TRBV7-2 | CASSLPGGTIQYF
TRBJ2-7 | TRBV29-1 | CSVGYRNYEQYF
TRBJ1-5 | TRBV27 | CASSPQGRGTLDQPQHF
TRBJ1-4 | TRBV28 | CASSLQAGGEKLFF
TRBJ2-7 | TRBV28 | CASSSSGRRDEQYF
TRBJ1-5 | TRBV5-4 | CASSLDTGADQPQHF
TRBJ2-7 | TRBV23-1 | CASSPPTGNSYEQYF
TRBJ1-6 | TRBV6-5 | CASSPTGKGNSPLHF
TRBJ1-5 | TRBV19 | CATNYGSLPGQQHYSNQPQHF
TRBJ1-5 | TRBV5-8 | CASSPRTGANQPQHF